One and the same sample provided the 15 T cell receptor beta chains below, sequenced in a study of T cell repertoires in cytomegalovirus infection. MiXCR was run by TCRdb on the reads, yielding one entry per CDR3 protein. Of about 220,000 distinct CDR3 sequences listed, 38% were seen once; the top ten hold approximately 59%. Their specific antigens are unknown. Source: CD8+ T cells from cultured PBMCs, taken from culture after CMV antigen stimulation. Receptor source: a human donor in good health (CMV status not recorded). Some clones in this sample may be carry-over from other donors' samples.

Worth noting for this clonotype: The junction and the germline gene differ at one end; a read error may be behind it. The gene calls are TRBV4-1 and TRBJ2-7, with 7 bases matching TRBD2. Germline CDR1 MGHRA, CDR2 YSYEKL. The CDR3 spans 16 residues. The CDR3 protein is CASSQAGGGYSYEQYF. The CDR3 DNA sequence: TGTGCCAGCAGCCAAGCGGGCGGGGGATACTCCTACGAGCAGTACTTC.

In this sample, this clonotype turned up a few times. The chain is built from TRBV29-1 and TRBJ2-7, with D tentatively TRBD2 (6 bases). The CDR3 runs to 16 residues. From germline, CDR1 is SQVTM and CDR2 ANQGSEA. The germline V and J ends were trimmed by 2 bases and 0 bases, with 17 bases remaining between them. The DNA for the CDR3 is TGCAGCGTTGAAATCCCGGGAGACAGTTACTCCTACGAGCAGTACTTC. Translated, it gives CSVEIPGDSYSYEQYF.

This chain connects TRBV28 to TRBJ2-4; tentatively, D is TRBD1 (6 bases). Germline V gene lookup returns CDR1 MDHEN and CDR2 SYDVKM. V was cut by 2 bases and J by 0 bases, with 11 bases left in between. The CDR3 is 16 residues long. CDR3 bases: TGTGCCAGCAGTTTAAAGGGGGTTTTAGCCAAAAACATTCAGTACTTC. Its protein product is CASSLKGVLAKNIQYF.

This clonotype was counted only a few times. J is TRBJ2-3 and V is TRBV7-4, with 9 bases that match TRBD1. Germline CDR1 is SGHVT and CDR2 is SQSDAQ. Germline trimming cut 2 bases from V and 8 bases from J; bases unmatched to any gene: 8. There are 15 residues in the CDR3. The CDR3 DNA is TGTGCCAGCAGCTTACATGGACAGGGGCCGCGTACGCAGTATTTT. Amino acid sequence: CASSLHGQGPRTQYF.

This clonotype was seen at least ten times. V gene TRBV6-1 combines with J gene TRBJ2-5; 9 bases line up with TRBD2. In germline, CDR1 is MNHNS, CDR2 SASEGT. After removal of 0 bases from V and 4 bases from J, the junction contained 6 bases not matched to a gene. The CDR3 has 16 residues. This CDR3 is CASSEAERGVRETQYF. The DNA of the CDR3 is TGTGCCAGCAGTGAAGCGGAGCGGGGGGTCCGAGAGACCCAGTACTTC.

This clonotype was seen many times. The V call is TRBV7-2, the J call TRBJ2-3, with D unresolved. V lost 2 bases and J lost 6, with 12 bases in between. This CDR3 is 14 amino acids long. Germline CDR1 and CDR2: SGHTA and FQGNSA. The CDR3 spells CASSLILVGDTQYF. The DNA for the CDR3 is TGTGCCAGCAGCTTAATCCTTGTGGGCGATACGCAGTATTTT. Together with reference TRBV7-2 and TRBJ2-3, the CDR3 gives the full variable domain: GAGVSQSPSNKVTEKGKDVELRCDPISGHTALYWYRQSLGQGLEFLIYFQGNSAPDKSGLPSDRFSAERTGGSVSTLTIQRTQQEDSAVYLCASSLILVGDTQYFGPGTRLTVL.

This clonotype was found a few times. The chain uses TRBV11-2 and TRBJ1-5, with 7 bases fitting TRBD1. J lost 4 bases, V lost 2 bases, and 5 bases had no gene match. The CDR3 loop spans 15 amino acids. Germline CDR1 SGHAT, CDR2 FQNNGV. CDR3 region: CASSLSRQGNQPQHF. The CDR3 nucleotides are TGTGCCAGCAGCTTATCAAGACAGGGAAATCAGCCCCAGCATTTT.

The sample holds many counts of this clonotype. The V gene is TRBV7-2, the J gene TRBJ2-7, with 10 bases that match TRBD1. CDR3 length: 15 residues. Trimming removed 10 bases from V and 3 bases from J; junction bases left unmatched: 12. Germline V gives CDR1 SGHTA, CDR2 FQGNSA. CDR3 nucleotides: TGTGCCACCATTGACGTGGGGACAGGGGACTACGAGCAGTACTTC. This translates into CATIDVGTGDYEQYF.

This sequence joins TRBV6-1 and TRBJ2-2, with a weak D call TRBD2 (6 bases). V was clipped by 2 bases and J by 1 base, with 11 bases between them. This CDR3 contains 16 residues. CDR1 and CDR2 from the germline V gene are MNHNS and SASEGT. The CDR3 nucleotides are TGTGCCAGCAGTGAATGGGAGGACTTGAACACCGGGGAGCTGTTTTTT. Translation: CASSEWEDLNTGELFF.

The chain uses TRBV11-2 and TRBJ2-7; 10 nucleotides agree with TRBD2. From germline, CDR1 is SGHAT and CDR2 FQNNGV. CDR3 length: 15 amino acids. V was pared by 4 bases and J by 6 bases, with 9 bases of the junction left unmatched. CDR3 in amino acids: CASSSEGAGGREQYF. CDR3 in DNA: TGTGCCAGCAGCTCCGAGGGAGCGGGAGGGCGCGAGCAGTACTTC. Complete variable domain (other parts from reference TRBV11-2 and TRBJ2-7): EAGVAQSPRYKIIEKRQSVAFWCNPISGHATLYWYQQILGQGPKLLIQFQNNGVVDDSQLPKDRFSAERLKGVDSTLKIQPAKLEDSAVYLCASSSEGAGGREQYFGPGTRLTVT.

At least ten counts were recorded for this clonotype. CDR3 in amino acids: CASSAGSGQPQHF. The CDR3 bases are TGTGCCAGCAGTGCAGGGTCTGGGCAGCCCCAGCATTTT. This chain links TRBV27 with TRBJ1-5, with D perhaps matching TRBD1 (5 bases). Germline V gene sequence: CDR1 MNHEY, CDR2 SMNVEV (reference sequence). V lost 5 bases to trimming and J lost 7 bases, with 12 bases between them. There are 13 residues in the CDR3.

The rearrangement joins TRBV25-1 to TRBJ1-6; D not certain. This CDR3 is 13 amino acids long. Germline V gives CDR1 MGHDK, CDR2 SYGVNS. V lost 1 base and J lost 9, with 7 bases in between. CDR3 DNA: TGTGCCAGCAGTGAATGGGGAGTTTCACCCCTCCACTTT. Translated: CASSEWGVSPLHF.

The chain joins TRBV11-1 to TRBJ2-1; 8 bases agree with TRBD1. With V trimmed by 1 base and J by 3 bases, 14 bases remained unmatched. Germline CDR1 and CDR2: SGHAT and FQDESV (reference sequence). The CDR3 has 19 amino acids. This chain's CDR3 is CASSLGVRGRQGVYNEQFF. The CDR3 DNA follows: TGTGCCAGCAGCTTAGGGGTCAGGGGGCGCCAAGGCGTCTACAATGAGCAGTTCTTC.

V usage is TRBV24-1 and J usage is TRBJ2-1; 7 positions agree with TRBD1. The CDR3 is made up of 12 amino acids. From germline, CDR1 is KGHDR and CDR2 SFDVKD. Unmatched junction bases numbered 2, after V lost 4 bases and J lost 9 bases. CDR3 sequence reads: CATSEGGVEQFF. The CDR3 DNA follows: TGTGCCACCAGTGAAGGGGGCGTTGAGCAGTTCTTC.

This rearrangement joins TRBV19 to TRBJ2-7, with 8 bases lining up with TRBD1. Unmatched junction bases numbered 7, after V lost 3 bases and J lost 6 bases. This CDR3 has 14 amino acids. The germline gives CDR1 LNHDA, CDR2 SQIVND (reference sequence). The CDR3, as DNA: TGTGCCAGTAGTATCGGGACAGGTAATTTCGAGCAGTACTTC. Translating gives CASSIGTGNFEQYF.